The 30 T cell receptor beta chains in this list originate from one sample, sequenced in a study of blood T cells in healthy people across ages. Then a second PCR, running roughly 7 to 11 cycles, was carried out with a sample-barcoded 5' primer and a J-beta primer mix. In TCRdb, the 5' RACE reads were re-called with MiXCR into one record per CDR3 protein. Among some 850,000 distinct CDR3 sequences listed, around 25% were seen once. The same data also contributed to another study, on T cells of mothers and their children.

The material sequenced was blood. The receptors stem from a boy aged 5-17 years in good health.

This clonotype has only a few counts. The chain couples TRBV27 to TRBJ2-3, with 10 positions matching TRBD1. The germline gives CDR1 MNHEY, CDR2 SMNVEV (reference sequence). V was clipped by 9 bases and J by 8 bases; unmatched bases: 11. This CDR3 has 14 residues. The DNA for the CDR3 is TGTGCCAGTATACCGGGACAGGGGATCTCTACGCAGTATTTT. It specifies CASIPGQGISTQYF.

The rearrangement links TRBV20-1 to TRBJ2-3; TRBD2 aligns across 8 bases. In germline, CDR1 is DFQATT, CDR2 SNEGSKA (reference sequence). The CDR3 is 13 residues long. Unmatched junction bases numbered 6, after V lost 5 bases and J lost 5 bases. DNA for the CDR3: TGCAGTGCTGGGCTAGCGGGCTTAGATACGCAGTATTTT. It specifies CSAGLAGLDTQYF.

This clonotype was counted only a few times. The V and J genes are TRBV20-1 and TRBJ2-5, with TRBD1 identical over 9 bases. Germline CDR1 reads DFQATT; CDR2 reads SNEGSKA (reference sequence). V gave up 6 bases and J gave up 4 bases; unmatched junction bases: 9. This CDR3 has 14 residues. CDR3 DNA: TGCAGTGCGTCCCACTCGGGACAGGGAGAGACCCAGTACTTC. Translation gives CSASHSGQGETQYF.

CDR3 sequence reads: CARGGPNTEAFF. Written as DNA, the CDR3 is TGTGCAAGGGGGGGCCCGAACACTGAAGCTTTCTTT. The rearrangement joins TRBV27 to TRBJ1-1, with D perhaps TRBD1 (6 bases). CDR1 MNHEY and CDR2 SMNVEV come from the germline V gene (reference sequence). The CDR3 extends over 12 amino acids.

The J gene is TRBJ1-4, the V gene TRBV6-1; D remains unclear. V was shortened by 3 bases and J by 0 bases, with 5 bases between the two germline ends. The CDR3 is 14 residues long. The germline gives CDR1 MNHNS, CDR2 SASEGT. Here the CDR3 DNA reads TGTGCCAGCAGTGATACAGCAACTAATGAAAAACTGTTTTTT. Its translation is CASSDTATNEKLFF.

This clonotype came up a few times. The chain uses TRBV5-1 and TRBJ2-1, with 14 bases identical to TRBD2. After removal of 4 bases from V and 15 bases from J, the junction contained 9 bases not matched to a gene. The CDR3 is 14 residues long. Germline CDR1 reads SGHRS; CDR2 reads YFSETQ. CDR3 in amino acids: CASSPTSGGDQPFF. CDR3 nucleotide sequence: TGCGCCAGCAGCCCGACTAGCGGGGGGGACCAACCGTTCTTC.

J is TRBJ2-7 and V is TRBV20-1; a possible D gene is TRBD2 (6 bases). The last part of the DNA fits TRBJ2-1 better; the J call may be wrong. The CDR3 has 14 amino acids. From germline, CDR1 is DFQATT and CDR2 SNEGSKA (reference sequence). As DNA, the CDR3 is TGCAGTGCAGGGGCTGGGGGGACCTACAATGAGCAGTTCTTC. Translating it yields CSAGAGGTYNEQFF.

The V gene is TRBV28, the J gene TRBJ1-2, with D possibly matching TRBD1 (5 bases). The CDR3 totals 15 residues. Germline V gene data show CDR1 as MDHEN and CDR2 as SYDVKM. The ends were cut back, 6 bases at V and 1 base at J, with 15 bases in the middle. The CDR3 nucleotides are TGTGCCAGCAGGACAGCACCGGGGGATAACTATGGCTACACCTTC. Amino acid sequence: CASRTAPGDNYGYTF.

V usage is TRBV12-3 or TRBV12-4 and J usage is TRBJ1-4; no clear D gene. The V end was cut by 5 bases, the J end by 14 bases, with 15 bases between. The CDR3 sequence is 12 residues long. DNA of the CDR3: TGTGCCAGCAGTCCCGACCTCTACACGCTGTTTTTT. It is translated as CASSPDLYTLFF.

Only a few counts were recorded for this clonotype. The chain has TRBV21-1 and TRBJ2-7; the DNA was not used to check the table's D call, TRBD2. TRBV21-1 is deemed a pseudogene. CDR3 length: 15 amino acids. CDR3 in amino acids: CASSKAQPGPYEQYF. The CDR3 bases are TGTGCCAGCAGCAAAGCACAGCCCGGGCCTTACGAGCAGTACTTC.

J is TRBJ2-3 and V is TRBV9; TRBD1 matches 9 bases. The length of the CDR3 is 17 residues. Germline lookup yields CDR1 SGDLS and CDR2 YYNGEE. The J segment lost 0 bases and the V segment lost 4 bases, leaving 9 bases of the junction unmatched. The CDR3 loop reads CASSLPGQGPSTDTQYF. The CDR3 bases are TGTGCCAGCAGCCTTCCGGGACAGGGACCTAGCACAGATACGCAGTATTTT.

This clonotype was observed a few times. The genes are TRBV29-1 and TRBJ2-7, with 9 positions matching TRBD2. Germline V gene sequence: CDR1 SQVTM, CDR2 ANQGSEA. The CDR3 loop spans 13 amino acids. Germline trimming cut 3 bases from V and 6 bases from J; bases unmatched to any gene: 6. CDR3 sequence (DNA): TGCAGCGTTGAGTTAGCGGGGGTTGGCGAGCAGTACTTC. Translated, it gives CSVELAGVGEQYF.

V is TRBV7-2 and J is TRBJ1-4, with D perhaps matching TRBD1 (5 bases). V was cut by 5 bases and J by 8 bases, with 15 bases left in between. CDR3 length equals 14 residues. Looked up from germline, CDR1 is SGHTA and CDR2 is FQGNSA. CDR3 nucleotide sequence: TGTGCCAGCAGCCAGCAGGGTTTCCGCGAAAAACTGTTTTTT. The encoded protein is CASSQQGFREKLFF.

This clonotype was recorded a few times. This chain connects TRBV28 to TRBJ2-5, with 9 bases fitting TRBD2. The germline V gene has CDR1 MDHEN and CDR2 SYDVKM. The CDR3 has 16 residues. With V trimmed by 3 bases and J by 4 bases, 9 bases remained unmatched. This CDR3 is CASSLAGGPVGETQYF. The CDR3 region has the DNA TGTGCCAGCAGTTTGGCGGGGGGGCCGGTAGGAGAGACCCAGTACTTC.

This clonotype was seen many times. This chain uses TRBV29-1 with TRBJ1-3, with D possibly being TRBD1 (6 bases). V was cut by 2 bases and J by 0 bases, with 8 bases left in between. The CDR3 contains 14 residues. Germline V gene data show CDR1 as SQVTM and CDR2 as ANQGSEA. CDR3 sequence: CSVEKGGSGNTIYF. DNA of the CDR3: TGCAGCGTTGAAAAAGGGGGCTCTGGAAACACCATATATTTT.

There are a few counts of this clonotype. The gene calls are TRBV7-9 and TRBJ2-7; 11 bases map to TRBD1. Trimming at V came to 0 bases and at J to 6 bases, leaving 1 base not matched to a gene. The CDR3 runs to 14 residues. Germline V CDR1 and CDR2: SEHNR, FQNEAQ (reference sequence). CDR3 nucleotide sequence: TGTGCCAGCAGCTTAGCGGGGACAGGGGGCGAGCAGTACTTC. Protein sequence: CASSLAGTGGEQYF.

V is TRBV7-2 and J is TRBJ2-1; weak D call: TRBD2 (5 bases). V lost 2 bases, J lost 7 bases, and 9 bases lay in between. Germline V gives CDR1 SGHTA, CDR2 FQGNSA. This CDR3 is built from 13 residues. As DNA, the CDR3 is TGTGCCAGCAGCTTATTTAGCGAGAATGAGCAGTTCTTC. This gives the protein CASSLFSENEQFF.

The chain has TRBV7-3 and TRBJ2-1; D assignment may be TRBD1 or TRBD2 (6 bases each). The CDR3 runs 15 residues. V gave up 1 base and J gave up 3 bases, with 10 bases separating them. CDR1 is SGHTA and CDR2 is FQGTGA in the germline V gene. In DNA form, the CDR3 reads TGTGCCAGCAGCTTAAAGGGGGGTGGCTACAATGAGCAGTTCTTC. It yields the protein CASSLKGGGYNEQFF. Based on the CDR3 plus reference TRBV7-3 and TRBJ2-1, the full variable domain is GAGVSQTPSNKVTEKGKYVELRCDPISGHTALYWYRQSLGQGPEFLIYFQGTGAADDSGLPNDRFFAVRPEGSVSTLKIQRTERGDSAVYLCASSLKGGGYNEQFFGPGTRLTVL.

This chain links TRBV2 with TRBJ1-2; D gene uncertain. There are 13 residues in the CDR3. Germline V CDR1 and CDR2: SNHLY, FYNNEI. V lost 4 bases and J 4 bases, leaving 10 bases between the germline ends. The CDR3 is CASSGAGIYGYTF. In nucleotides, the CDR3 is TGTGCCAGCAGTGGGGCCGGAATCTATGGCTACACCTTC.

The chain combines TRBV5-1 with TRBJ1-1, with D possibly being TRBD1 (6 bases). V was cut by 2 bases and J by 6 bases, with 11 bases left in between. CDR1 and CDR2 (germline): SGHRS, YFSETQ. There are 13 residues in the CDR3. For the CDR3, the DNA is TGCGCCAGCAGCTTCGGGGGCGCGGCTGAAGCTTTCTTT. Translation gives CASSFGGAAEAFF.

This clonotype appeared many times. The CDR3 nucleotides are TGTGCCAGCAGCCCTTTCTACGAGCAGTACTTC. This sequence encodes CASSPFYEQYF. The chain combines TRBV7-9 with TRBJ2-7, with D uncertain. V lost 5 bases, J lost 3 bases, and 5 bases lay in between. The CDR3 covers 11 residues. From germline, CDR1 is SEHNR and CDR2 FQNEAQ (reference sequence).

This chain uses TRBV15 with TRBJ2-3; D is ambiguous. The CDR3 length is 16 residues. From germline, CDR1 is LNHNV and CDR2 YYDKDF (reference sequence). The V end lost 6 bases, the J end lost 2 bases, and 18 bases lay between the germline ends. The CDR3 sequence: CATRTDVGTTTDTQYF. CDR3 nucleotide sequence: TGTGCCACCAGGACGGATGTCGGAACCACCACAGATACGCAGTATTTT.

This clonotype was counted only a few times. In nucleotides, the CDR3 is TGTGCCAGCAGTTTATTAGCGGGGGCTAGCACCGGGGAGCTGTTTTTT. This encodes CASSLLAGASTGELFF. This chain joins TRBV27 and TRBJ2-2; 9 bases are shared with TRBD2. The germline V gene encodes CDR1 MNHEY and CDR2 SMNVEV (reference sequence). V was clipped by 1 base and J by 4 bases; unmatched bases: 4. This CDR3 is built from 16 residues.

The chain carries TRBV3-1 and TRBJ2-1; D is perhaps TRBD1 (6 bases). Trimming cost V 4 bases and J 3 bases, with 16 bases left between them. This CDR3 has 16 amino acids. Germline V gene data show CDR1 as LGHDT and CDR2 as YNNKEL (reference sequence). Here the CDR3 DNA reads TGTGCCAGCAGCCCCACACTCGGACAGAACTACAATGAGCAGTTCTTC. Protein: CASSPTLGQNYNEQFF.

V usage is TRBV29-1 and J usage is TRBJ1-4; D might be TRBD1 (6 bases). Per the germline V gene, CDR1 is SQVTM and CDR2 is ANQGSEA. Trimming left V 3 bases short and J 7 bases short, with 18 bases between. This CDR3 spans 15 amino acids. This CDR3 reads CSVEGLGQGIEKLFF. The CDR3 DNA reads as TGCAGCGTTGAGGGGCTGGGGCAGGGGATTGAAAAACTGTTTTTT.

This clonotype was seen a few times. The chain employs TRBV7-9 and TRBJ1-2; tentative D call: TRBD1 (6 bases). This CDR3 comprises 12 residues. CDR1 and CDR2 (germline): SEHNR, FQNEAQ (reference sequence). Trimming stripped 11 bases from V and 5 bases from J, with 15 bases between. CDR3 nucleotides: TGTGCCGCTTCAGGGGAAGCTTATGGCTACACCTTC. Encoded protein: CAASGEAYGYTF.

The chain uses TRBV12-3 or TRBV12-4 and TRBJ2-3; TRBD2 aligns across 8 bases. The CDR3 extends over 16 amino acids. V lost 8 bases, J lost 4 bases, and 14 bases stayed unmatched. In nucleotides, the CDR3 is TGTGCCAGCGGCCCGGGGGGGGGCGGGGGATCAGATACGCAGTATTTT. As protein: CASGPGGGGGSDTQYF.

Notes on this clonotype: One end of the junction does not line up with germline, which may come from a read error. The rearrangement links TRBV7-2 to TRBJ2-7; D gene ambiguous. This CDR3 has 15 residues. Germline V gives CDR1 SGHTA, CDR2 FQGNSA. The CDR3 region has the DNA TGTGCCAGCAGCCCCCGGGCCCCGTTACCCTACGTGCAGTACTTC. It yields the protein CASSPRAPLPYVQYF.

The CDR3 reads CASRSWDSPLHF. CDR3 DNA sequence: TGTGCCAGCAGATCATGGGACTCACCCCTCCACTTT. The rearrangement joins TRBV28 to TRBJ1-6, with D possibly being TRBD1 (5 bases). Germline loops: CDR1 MDHEN, CDR2 SYDVKM. There are 12 residues in the CDR3. Between the trimmed V and J ends, which lost 6 bases and 10 bases, there was a span of 10 bases.

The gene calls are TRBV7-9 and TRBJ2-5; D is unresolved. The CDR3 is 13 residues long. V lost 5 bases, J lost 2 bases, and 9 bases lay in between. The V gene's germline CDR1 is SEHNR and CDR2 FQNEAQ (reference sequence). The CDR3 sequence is CASSLLKQETQYF. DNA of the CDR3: TGTGCCAGCAGCCTACTGAAGCAAGAGACCCAGTACTTC.